The source of this T cell receptor beta chain is a study of T cell changes during pregnancy in multiple sclerosis (dated by TCRdb to about 2019). General notes on the study: In women with multiple sclerosis, the researchers looked at how the T cell repertoire shifted as pregnancy progressed.

Libraries were constructed by the immunoSEQ multiplex PCR assay. Imported from immuneACCESS, the table was reduced by TCRdb to in-frame sequences with V and J called. These copies leave out some clones; in studies compared against another copy, an unresolved V gene accounts for under half, and the cause of the remainder is not known. The sample data list about 120,000 clones, and 93% of these were observed just once. The top ten clones comprise approximately 6.2% of the sample. The CDR3 sequence holds 15 residues, the cysteine and phenylalanine included. Here the CDR3 DNA is all that survives: 45 bases in frame from base 1. Via the germline V gene, CDR1 is SNHLY and CDR2 FYNNEI. V and J lose 6 bases and 0 bases, and a span of 15 bases separates them. This clone showed up just a few times. The antigen it recognizes is unknown. The sample holds no much larger clone one base away, and base qualities are not on file.

The source material was peripheral blood, sampled before pregnancy. The chain joins TRBV2 to TRBJ2-7; the D segment cannot be called with confidence. The TCR comes from a female donor with multiple sclerosis, enrolled in a pregnancy study. The sequence in DNA is TGTGCCAGCAGGGTCGGGTCAATCAACTCCTACGAGCAGTACTTC. Translated, it gives CASRVGSINSYEQYF.